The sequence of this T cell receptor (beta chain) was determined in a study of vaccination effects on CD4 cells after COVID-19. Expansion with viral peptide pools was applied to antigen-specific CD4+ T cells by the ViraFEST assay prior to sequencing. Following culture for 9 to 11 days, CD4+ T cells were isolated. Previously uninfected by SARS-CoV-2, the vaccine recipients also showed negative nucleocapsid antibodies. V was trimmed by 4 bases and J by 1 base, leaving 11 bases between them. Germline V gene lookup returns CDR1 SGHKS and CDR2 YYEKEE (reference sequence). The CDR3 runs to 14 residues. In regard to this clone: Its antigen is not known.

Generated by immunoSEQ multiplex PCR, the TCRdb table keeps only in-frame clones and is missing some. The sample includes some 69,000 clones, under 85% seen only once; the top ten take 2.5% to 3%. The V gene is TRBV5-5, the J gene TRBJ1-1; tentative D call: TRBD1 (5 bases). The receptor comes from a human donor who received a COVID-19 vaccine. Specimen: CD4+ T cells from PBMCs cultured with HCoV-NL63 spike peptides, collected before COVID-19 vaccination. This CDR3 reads CASSGTGANTEAFF. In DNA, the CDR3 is TGTGCCAGCAGCGGGACCGGAGCGAACACTGAAGCTTTCTTT.